These 27 T cell receptor beta chains were sequenced from one sample in a study of T cell clones after liver transplantation. Produced via immunoSEQ multiplex PCR; TCRdb's table is partial and in-frame only. The sample carries 65,000 to 95,000 clones, 80% recorded once. The input for sequencing was CD4+ T cells from blood, taken before liver transplant. The receptor source for this set is a human donor who received a liver transplant.

The J gene is TRBJ1-1, the V gene TRBV5-6; D is perhaps TRBD1 (6 bases). Trimming took off 4 bases at V and 5 bases at J, with 15 bases between the two ends. The CDR3 spans 14 residues. The germline gives CDR1 SGHDT, CDR2 YYEEEE. The chain's CDR3 is CASSTQGRGTEAFF. CDR3 DNA sequence: TGTGCCAGCAGCACACAGGGAAGAGGAACTGAAGCTTTCTTT.

This sequence joins TRBV19 and TRBJ2-2; D gene uncertain. Germline CDR1 and CDR2: LNHDA and SQIVND (reference sequence). This CDR3 contains 13 residues. Trimming left V 6 bases short and J 0 bases short, with 5 bases between. CDR3 nucleotides: TGTGCCAGTAGAAAAGCGAACACCGGGGAGCTGTTTTTT. This encodes CASRKANTGELFF.

The sample holds a few counts of this clone. The chain links TRBV1 to TRBJ2-1. TRBV1 is a pseudogene. The CDR3 spans 15 residues. The CDR3 sequence: CTSTRRIQSYNEQFF. The CDR3, as DNA: TGCACCAGCACCCGACGCATCCAATCCTACAATGAGCAGTTCTTC.

The genes are TRBV10-1 and TRBJ1-3; the D is unclear. V was pared by 3 bases and J by 0 bases, with 9 bases between. CDR1 and CDR2 from the germline V gene are WNHNN and SYGVQD (reference sequence). This CDR3 contains 15 residues. In DNA form, the CDR3 reads TGCGCCAGCAGTGAAGGGATGAGCTCTGGAAACACCATATATTTT. Its translation: CASSEGMSSGNTIYF.

The rearrangement links TRBV2 to TRBJ2-7, with 9 bases aligning to TRBD2. CDR1 and CDR2 from the germline V gene are SNHLY and FYNNEI. The CDR3 contains 13 residues. V was pared by 6 bases and J by 0 bases, with 0 bases of the junction left unmatched. The CDR3 region has the DNA TGTGCCAGCAGGCGGGAGGGCTCCTACGAGCAGTACTTC. Translating it yields CASRREGSYEQYF.

This chain connects TRBV18 to TRBJ1-2, with 9 bases identical to TRBD1. J was trimmed by 5 bases and V by 5 bases; bases with no gene match: 9. The CDR3 sequence is 15 residues long. The germline V gene encodes CDR1 KGHSH and CDR2 LQKENI. CDR3 sequence: CASSTGTGRGYGYTF. The CDR3 DNA follows: TGTGCCAGCTCAACAGGGACAGGGAGAGGTTATGGCTACACCTTC.

Note on this clone: The sample holds other DNA sequences that translate to the same CDR3. The chain employs TRBV2 and TRBJ1-1, with TRBD1 matching 7 bases. The V and J ends lost 5 bases and 1 base, in that order; junction bases with no gene match: 1. This CDR3 is built from 13 residues. The germline V gene encodes CDR1 SNHLY and CDR2 FYNNEI. CDR3 nucleotide sequence: TGTGCCAGCAGTAGACAGGGGAACACTGAAGCTTTCTTT. Translation gives CASSRQGNTEAFF.

The chain links TRBV5-1 to TRBJ2-5; no firm D call. V was cut by 4 bases and J by 2 bases, with 12 bases left in between. This CDR3 has 14 residues. In germline, CDR1 is SGHRS, CDR2 YFSETQ. The CDR3 DNA reads as TGCGCCAGCAGCATGGTGGCGGAACAAGAGACCCAGTACTTC. Residues: CASSMVAEQETQYF.

This chain connects TRBV28 to TRBJ2-7; 7 nucleotides match TRBD2. From germline, CDR1 is MDHEN and CDR2 SYDVKM. The junction had 3 bases not matched to a gene; V was cut back by 5 bases and J by 2 bases. The CDR3 is made up of 13 amino acids. Here the CDR3 reads CASSSGATYEQYF. The DNA for the CDR3 is TGTGCCAGCAGTAGCGGGGCGACCTACGAGCAGTACTTC.

This clone was seen only a few times. The chain employs TRBV10-3 and TRBJ1-1, with D possibly matching TRBD1 (5 bases). Trimming removed 7 bases at V and 3 bases at J, with 9 bases between. Germline-derived CDR1 and CDR2 are ENHRY and SYGVKD. This CDR3 is 12 amino acids long. As DNA, the CDR3 is TGTGCCATCAAAGGAGGGGACACTGAAGCTTTCTTT. Its protein product is CAIKGGDTEAFF.

The V gene is TRBV5-1, the J gene TRBJ1-4; 7 bases line up with TRBD1. Germline CDR1 and CDR2: SGHRS and YFSETQ. CDR3 length: 16 residues. V dropped 4 bases and J dropped 0; count of bases not matched to a gene: 6. The CDR3 sequence is CASSLPGTATNEKLFF. The CDR3 DNA is TGCGCCAGCAGCCTCCCCGGGACAGCAACTAATGAAAAACTGTTTTTT.

This chain uses TRBV7-9 with TRBJ2-1; D gene unclear. V was pared by 4 bases and J by 1 base, with 8 bases between. This CDR3 has 14 amino acids. The germline V gene encodes CDR1 SEHNR and CDR2 FQNEAQ (reference sequence). The CDR3 nucleotides are TGTGCCAGCAGCTCGACGCAGTCCTACAATGAGCAGTTCTTC. Its translation: CASSSTQSYNEQFF.

V is TRBV18 and J is TRBJ2-7; 9 bases match TRBD2. Losses at the gene ends were 5 bases for V and 6 bases for J; bases not matched to a gene: 8. Germline values: CDR1 KGHSH, CDR2 LQKENI. The CDR3 has 14 residues. The CDR3 DNA is TGTGCCAGCTCAACTGGCGCGGGAGGGCGCGAGCAGTACTTC. Translated: CASSTGAGGREQYF.

This clone turned up a few times. The rearrangement joins TRBV2 to TRBJ2-2, with D tentatively TRBD2 (6 bases). V gave up 9 bases and J gave up 1 base, with 12 bases separating them. Looked up from germline, CDR1 is SNHLY and CDR2 is FYNNEI. The CDR3 contains 14 residues. The CDR3, as DNA: TGTGCCAGTCTGAGGGAGGTGAACACCGGGGAGCTGTTTTTT. Translated: CASLREVNTGELFF.

This clone was recorded a few times. The V gene is TRBV27, the J gene TRBJ2-7; 9 nucleotides line up with TRBD2. The ends lost 4 bases at V and 7 bases at J; junction bases unmatched: 11. This CDR3 comprises 15 residues. CDR1 and CDR2 (germline): MNHEY, SMNVEV (reference sequence). CDR3 sequence: CASSSPGLARQEQYF. DNA of the CDR3: TGTGCCAGCAGTTCCCCCGGACTAGCGCGACAGGAGCAGTACTTC.

This clone has a handful of counts. The chain employs TRBV5-8 and TRBJ2-5; D may match TRBD1 or TRBD2 (5 bases each). The V gene lost 0 bases and the J gene lost 4 bases, with 10 bases spanning the gap. The CDR3 extends over 14 amino acids. In germline, CDR1 is SGHTS, CDR2 YDEGEE. CDR3 loop: CASSLGSGTETQYF. In nucleotides, the CDR3 is TGTGCCAGCAGCTTGGGGTCAGGGACAGAGACCCAGTACTTC.

This sequence joins TRBV27 and TRBJ2-2; D is unresolved. The germline CDR1 and CDR2 sequences are MNHEY and SMNVEV (reference sequence). The CDR3 totals 14 residues. With 6 bases removed from V and 1 base from J, the gap between germline ends came to 9 bases. For the CDR3, the DNA is TGTGCCAGCAGGCGGAAGCGGAACACCGGGGAGCTGTTTTTT. Amino acids: CASRRKRNTGELFF.

This clone showed up just once. The chain employs TRBV27 and TRBJ1-2; D call uncertain. V lost 5 bases, J lost 1 base, and 8 bases lay in between. The CDR3 runs 13 residues. Germline-derived CDR1 and CDR2 are MNHEY and SMNVEV (reference sequence). CDR3 bases: TGTGCCAGCAGTCGCGTAGGTAACTATGGCTACACCTTC. This codes for CASSRVGNYGYTF.

The V and J genes are TRBV7-9 and TRBJ2-3; D is unresolved. Germline V CDR1 and CDR2: SEHNR, FQNEAQ (reference sequence). Trimming took off 0 bases at V and 6 bases at J, with 7 bases between the two ends. This CDR3 is 13 amino acids long. CDR3 in DNA: TGTGCCAGCAGCTTAGCGGGGTGGGATACGCAGTATTTT. Encoded protein: CASSLAGWDTQYF.

This clone showed up just once. This chain links TRBV29-1 with TRBJ1-2; D call uncertain. Per the germline V gene, CDR1 is SQVTM and CDR2 is ANQGSEA. Trimming took off 3 bases at V and 2 bases at J, with 10 bases between the two ends. CDR3 size: 13 residues. The CDR3 is CSVDGHKNYGYTF. CDR3 bases: TGCAGCGTTGATGGCCATAAGAACTATGGCTACACCTTC.

The chain uses TRBV28 and TRBJ2-1, with TRBD2 identical over 12 bases. The germline V gene has CDR1 MDHEN and CDR2 SYDVKM. V lost 4 bases, J lost 0 bases, and 10 bases stayed unmatched. The CDR3 is 19 residues long. The CDR3: CASSSPGLAGPSSYNEQFF. For the CDR3, the DNA is TGTGCCAGCAGTTCGCCGGGACTAGCGGGCCCAAGCTCCTACAATGAGCAGTTCTTC. The full variable domain, rest sourced from reference TRBV28 and TRBJ2-1, is DVKVTQSSRYLVKRTGEKVFLECVQDMDHENMFWYRQDPGLGLRLIYFSYDVKMKEKGDIPEGYSVSREKKERFSLILESASTNQTSMYLCASSSPGLAGPSSYNEQFFGPGTRLTVL.

The chain employs TRBV21-1 and TRBJ2-3; the table's D call, TRBD2, has no DNA check behind it. TRBV21-1 is recorded as a pseudogene. The CDR3 is made up of 15 amino acids. Here the CDR3 reads CARTRRSAPGDTQYF. The DNA of the CDR3 is TGTGCCAGGACTCGGAGGAGCGCCCCCGGAGATACGCAGTATTTT.

The chain employs TRBV9 and TRBJ2-7, with D unresolved. Trimming took 0 bases from V and 1 from J, leaving 11 bases between them. The CDR3 spans 15 residues. Germline lookup yields CDR1 SGDLS and CDR2 YYNGEE. In DNA form, the CDR3 reads TGTGCCAGCAGCGTAGGTGGCCATAAGTCCTACGAGCAGTACTTC. Protein: CASSVGGHKSYEQYF.

The CDR3 nucleotides are TGTGCCAGCAGTTACTCCACTACCGGGGCCAACGTCCTGACTTTC. This gives the protein CASSYSTTGANVLTF. The rearrangement joins TRBV6-5 to TRBJ2-6, with no clear D. Trimming pared 0 bases from V and 4 bases from J, leaving 7 bases between. Germline-derived CDR1 and CDR2 are MNHEY and SVGAGI. The CDR3 contains 15 residues.

J is TRBJ2-3 and V is TRBV27; D may be TRBD1 or TRBD2 (5 bases each). Trimming cost V 3 bases and J 0 bases, with 13 bases left between them. Germline V gives CDR1 MNHEY, CDR2 SMNVEV (reference sequence). This CDR3 is 16 amino acids long. The CDR3 sequence: CASSLTGTFSTDTQYF. The CDR3 region has the DNA TGTGCCAGCAGTTTGACTGGGACCTTTAGCACAGATACGCAGTATTTT.

The chain uses TRBV9 and TRBJ1-4, with D perhaps matching TRBD1 (5 bases). The V end lost 4 bases, the J end lost 7 bases, and 11 bases lay between the germline ends. The CDR3 is made up of 13 amino acids. The germline CDR1 and CDR2 sequences are SGDLS and YYNGEE. The CDR3 sequence: CASSSRTGEKLFF. Here the CDR3 DNA reads TGTGCCAGCAGCTCCCGAACAGGTGAAAAACTGTTTTTT. Looking up the rest from reference TRBV9 and TRBJ1-4 gives the full variable domain: DSGVTQTPKHLITATGQRVTLRCSPRSGDLSVYWYQQSLDQGLQFLIQYYNGEERAKGNILERFSAQQFPDLHSELNLSSLELGDSALYFCASSSRTGEKLFFGSGTQLSVL.

The genes are TRBV7-2 and TRBJ1-1; D gene unclear. The CDR3 has 15 residues. Trimming took off 5 bases at V and 1 base at J, with 14 bases between the two ends. Germline-derived CDR1 and CDR2 are SGHTA and FQGNSA. In DNA, the CDR3 is TGTGCCAGCAGCCCCCGGGCCCGACAGAACACTGAAGCTTTCTTT. It translates to CASSPRARQNTEAFF.